This TCR beta chain originates from a study of cytomegalovirus exposure and HLA in healthy donors. PCR employed 60 Vbeta and 13 Jbeta primers. Profiled with immunoSEQ multiplex PCR; TCRdb holds only in-frame clones, not every one. The table shows approximately 93,000 clones, with more than 70% occurring only once. General study results and limits: For presence/absence analyses, sequencing depth was assumed to be roughly uniform across donors. It was shown in a later analysis that HLA-associated TCR beta chains were more clonally expanded than other, equally common chains. In most subjects, TCR beta sequences reportedly gave accurate predictions of HLA-A and HLA-B alleles. Association with HLA alleles at 0.05 false discovery rate was found for some 18,000 TCR beta sequences in a later analysis.

Trimming cost V 6 bases and J 0 bases; bases outside gene matches: 5. The germline CDR1 and CDR2 sequences are SNHLY and FYNNEI. The length of the CDR3 is 15 residues. This clone was counted only a few times. Antigen unknown. This clonotype was obtained from a woman aged 40 to 50 in good health and CMV-seronegative. The chain has TRBV2 and TRBJ1-1; TRBD1 matches at 9 bases. Sequencing was carried out using PBMCs. For the CDR3, the DNA is TGTGCCAGCAGAGACAGGGGGTACATGAACACTGAAGCTTTCTTT. This gives the protein CASRDRGYMNTEAFF.